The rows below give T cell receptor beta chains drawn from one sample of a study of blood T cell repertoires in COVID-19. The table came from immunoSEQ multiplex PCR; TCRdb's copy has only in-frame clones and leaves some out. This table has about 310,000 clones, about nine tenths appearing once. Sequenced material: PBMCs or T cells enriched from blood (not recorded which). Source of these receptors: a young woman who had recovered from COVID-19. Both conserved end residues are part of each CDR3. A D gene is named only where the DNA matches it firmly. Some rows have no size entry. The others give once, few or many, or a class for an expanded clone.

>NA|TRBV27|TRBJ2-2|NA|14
TGTGCCAGCAGGCCGGGACAGAACACCGGGGAGCTGTTTTTT
CASRPGQNTGELFF
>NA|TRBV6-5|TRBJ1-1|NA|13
TGTGCCAGCAGTTACTCCGTGAACACTGAAGCTTTCTTT
CASSYSVNTEAFF
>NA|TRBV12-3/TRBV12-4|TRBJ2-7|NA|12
TGTGCCAGCGGTGCAGTTGGCTACGAGCAGTACTTC
CASGAVGYEQYF
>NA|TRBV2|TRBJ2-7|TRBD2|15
TGTGCCAGCGACCTCGGGAGGGCCATTCAAAACGAGCAGTACTTC
CASDLGRAIQNEQYF
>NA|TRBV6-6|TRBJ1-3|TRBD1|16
TGTGCCAGCAGCGCAGGGGGTGCTAACTCTGGAAACACCATATATTTT
CASSAGGANSGNTIYF
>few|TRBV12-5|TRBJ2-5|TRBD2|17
TGTGCTAGTGGTTTGGTACTGGGACTAGCGGGACAAGAGACCCAGTACTTC
CASGLVLGLAGQETQYF
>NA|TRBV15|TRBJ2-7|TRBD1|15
TGTGCCACCAGCAAGACAGGGTTAAGCTCCTACGAGCAGTACTTC
CATSKTGLSSYEQYF
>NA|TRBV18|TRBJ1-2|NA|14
TGTGCCAGCCGCGCTGGGGCCTCTAACTATGGCTACACCTTC
CASRAGASNYGYTF
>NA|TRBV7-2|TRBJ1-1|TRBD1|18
TGTGCCAGCAGCCCAGCCCCACGGGCAGGGGGTCGGTACACTGAAGCTTTCTTT
CASSPAPRAGGRYTEAFF
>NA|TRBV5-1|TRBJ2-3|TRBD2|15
TGCGCCAGCAGTTCTGGGACTAGCGTAACAGATACGCAGTATTTT
CASSSGTSVTDTQYF
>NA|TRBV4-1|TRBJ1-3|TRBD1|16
TGCGCCAGCAGCCAAGACCAGGGGGCGTCTGGAAACACCATATATTTT
CASSQDQGASGNTIYF
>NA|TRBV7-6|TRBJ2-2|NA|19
TGTGCCAGCAGCACCCGAGTGAAGAATGGTAGCCCGAACACCGGGGAGCTGTTTTTT
CASSTRVKNGSPNTGELFF
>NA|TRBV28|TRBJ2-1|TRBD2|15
TGTGCCAGCGTAACATCGGGGACTAGCAGCCCAAAGCAGTTCTTC
CASVTSGTSSPKQFF
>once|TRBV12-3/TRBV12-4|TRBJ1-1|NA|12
TGTGCCAGCAGTCTTCGATCCTTGGCCGCTTTCTTT
CASSLRSLAAFF
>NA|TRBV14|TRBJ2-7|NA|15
TGTGCCAGTGCCGCTCGGCAGGCCTACTCCTACGAGCAGTACTTC
CASAARQAYSYEQYF
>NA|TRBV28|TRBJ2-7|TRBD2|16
TGTGCCAGCAGTCCCCTGACTAGCGGGACGTACTACGAGCAGTACTTC
CASSPLTSGTYYEQYF
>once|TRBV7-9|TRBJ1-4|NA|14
TGTGCCAGCAGCTTAAGCCAGGGCCGGGAAAAACTGTTTTTT
CASSLSQGREKLFF
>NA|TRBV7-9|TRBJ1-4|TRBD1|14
TGTGCCAGCAGCTCGGGACAGAATAATGAAAAACTGTTTTTT
CASSSGQNNEKLFF
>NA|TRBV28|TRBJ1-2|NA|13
TGTGCCAGCAGTTTACTACAGAACTATGGCTACACCTTC
CASSLLQNYGYTF
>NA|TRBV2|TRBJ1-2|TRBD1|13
TGTGCCAGCACTCCAGACAGGGACTATGGCTACACCTTC
CASTPDRDYGYTF
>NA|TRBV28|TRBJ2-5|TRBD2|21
TGTGCCAGCAGTTTATTGCCTCCAGGCACACCGGGACTAGGGAGCCAAGAGACCCAGTACTTC
CASSLLPPGTPGLGSQETQYF
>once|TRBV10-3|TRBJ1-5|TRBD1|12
TGTGCCGCCCGGGACAGCGATCAGCCCCAGCATTTT
CAARDSDQPQHF
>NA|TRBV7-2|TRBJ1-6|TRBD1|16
TGTGCCAGCAGCTTAGCTGGACAGGGCCTGAATTCACCCCTCCACTTT
CASSLAGQGLNSPLHF
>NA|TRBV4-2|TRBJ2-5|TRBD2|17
TGTGCCAGCAGCCAAGGCGCTCTAGCGGGGGGCCAAGAGACCCAGTACTTC
CASSQGALAGGQETQYF
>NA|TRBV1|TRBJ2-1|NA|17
TGCACCAGCAGCCATAACCCCTTAGCGGTATCCTACAATGAGCAGTTCTTC
CTSSHNPLAVSYNEQFF
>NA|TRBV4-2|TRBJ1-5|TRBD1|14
TGTGCCAGCAGCGCTGGGACAGAAAATCAGCCCCAGCATTTT
CASSAGTENQPQHF
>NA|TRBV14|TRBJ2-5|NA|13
TGTGCCAGCAGCCTTCGAATACGGGAGACCCAGTACTTC
CASSLRIRETQYF
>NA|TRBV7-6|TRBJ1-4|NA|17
TGTGCCAGCAGCTTAGCGTCCGCAGGGTCTGGAATTGAAAAACTGTTTTTT
CASSLASAGSGIEKLFF
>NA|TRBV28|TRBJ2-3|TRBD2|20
TGTGCCAGCAGATCGGGACTAGCGGGAGGGCTCAAGGGGTTAACAGATACGCAGTATTTT
CASRSGLAGGLKGLTDTQYF
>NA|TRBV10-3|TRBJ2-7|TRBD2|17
TGTGCCATCAGTGAGTCTGGGCTAGCGGAAAGCTCCTACGAGCAGTACTTC
CAISESGLAESSYEQYF
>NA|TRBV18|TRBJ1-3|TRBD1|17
TGTGCCAGCTCACCAACGCAACAGGGGGCGGCTGGAAACACCATATATTTT
CASSPTQQGAAGNTIYF
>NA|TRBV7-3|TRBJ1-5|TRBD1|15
TGTGCCAGCAGCTTAATGTCCAGGGGGCATCAGCCCCAGCATTTT
CASSLMSRGHQPQHF
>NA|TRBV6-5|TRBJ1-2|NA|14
TGTGCCAGCAGCCGCGGGGGGGGAAAGGCCCGCTACACCTTC
CASSRGGGKARYTF
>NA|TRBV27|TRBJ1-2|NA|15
TGTGCCAGCAGTTTATCGCGCGGCCTCCCCTATGGCTACACCTTC
CASSLSRGLPYGYTF
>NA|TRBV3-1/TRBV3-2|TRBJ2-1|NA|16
TGTGCCAGCAGCCAAGTCGCACTAGCAGGGTCCAATGAGCAGTTCTTC
CASSQVALAGSNEQFF
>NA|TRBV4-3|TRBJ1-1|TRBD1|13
TGCGCCAGCAGCCGGGACAGGGGGACTGAAGCTTTCTTT
CASSRDRGTEAFF
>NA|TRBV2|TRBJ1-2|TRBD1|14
TGTGCCAGCAGCAGGACAGGGGGCGACTATGGCTACACCTTC
CASSRTGGDYGYTF
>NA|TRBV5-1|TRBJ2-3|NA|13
TGCGCCAGCAGCCACGGGGAAGGAGATACGCAGTATTTT
CASSHGEGDTQYF
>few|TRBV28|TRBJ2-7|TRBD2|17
TGTGCCATCCAAACCGCGGGACTAGCGGGGGTTACCTACGAGCAGTACTTC
CAIQTAGLAGVTYEQYF
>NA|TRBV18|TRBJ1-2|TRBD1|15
TGTGCCAGCTCACCCCTTACAGGGGATAACTATGGCTACACCTTC
CASSPLTGDNYGYTF
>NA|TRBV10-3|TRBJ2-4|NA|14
TGTGCCATCAGTGAGGCCGGACGGGGAAGTCCCCAGTACTTC
CAISEAGRGSPQYF
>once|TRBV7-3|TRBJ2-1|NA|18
TGTGCCAGCAGCCCACTCCCCCGGGGAATTCGCTCCTACAATGAGCAGTTCTTC
CASSPLPRGIRSYNEQFF
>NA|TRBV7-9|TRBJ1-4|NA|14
TGTGCCAGCAGCCGACCAGACAGGCGCGAAAAACTGTTTTTT
CASSRPDRREKLFF